The entry below gives a single TCR beta chain sequence along with its context. The antigen is unknown. V dropped 0 bases and J dropped 4 bases, with 15 bases sitting between them. Germline assignment: CDR1 MDHEN and CDR2 SYDVKM. The CDR3 covers 16 residues. TCRdb keeps only in-frame clones here, not all; method: immunoSEQ multiplex PCR. This sample has some 14,000 clones, with 92% found just once. These data come from a study of T cells and Merkel cell carcinoma outcomes. Findings and caveats of the study: Reportedly, T-cell repertoire with density predicts Merkel cell carcinoma outcomes.

The TCR sequence derives from a human donor with Merkel cell carcinoma. The V call is TRBV28, the J call TRBJ2-5, with D possibly matching TRBD1 (6 bases). What was sequenced was tumor tissue from Merkel cell carcinoma. CDR3: CASSLWRRGILETQYF. The CDR3 nucleotides read TGTGCCAGCAGTTTATGGCGCAGGGGAATCCTAGAGACCCAGTACTTC.